This T cell receptor beta chain was found in a study of blood T cell repertoires in COVID-19. Study as a whole: Samples taken during acute and convalescent COVID-19 were collected in the United States, Italy and Spain.

The assay was immunoSEQ multiplex PCR, and TCRdb's table has in-frame clones only and misses some. The profile shows fewer than 250,000 clones, about 83% of them singletons. There are 15 residues in the CDR3. Germline V CDR1 and CDR2: WNHNN, SYGVQD (reference sequence). Unmatched junction bases numbered 11, after V lost 3 bases and J lost 9 bases. J is TRBJ2-5 and V is TRBV10-1; 9 nucleotides agree with TRBD2. Sequencing was performed on peripheral blood. This TCR was recovered from a woman in her seventies with active or convalescent COVID-19. CDR3 sequence: CASSDRREGTLSQYF. The CDR3 DNA reads TGCGCCAGCAGTGACCGGCGGGAGGGGACTTTGTCCCAGTACTTC.